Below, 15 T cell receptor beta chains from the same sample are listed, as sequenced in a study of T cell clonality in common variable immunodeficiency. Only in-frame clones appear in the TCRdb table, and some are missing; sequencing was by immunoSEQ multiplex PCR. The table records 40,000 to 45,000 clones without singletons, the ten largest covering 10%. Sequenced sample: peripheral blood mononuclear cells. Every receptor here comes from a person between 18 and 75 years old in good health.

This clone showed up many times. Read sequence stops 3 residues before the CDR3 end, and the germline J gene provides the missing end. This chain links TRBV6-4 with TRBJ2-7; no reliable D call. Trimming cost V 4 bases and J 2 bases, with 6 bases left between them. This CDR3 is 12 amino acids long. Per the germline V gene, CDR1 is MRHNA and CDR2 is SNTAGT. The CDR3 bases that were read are TGTGCCAGCAGTGCCCTTCCCTACGAG. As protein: CASSALPYE. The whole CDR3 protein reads CASSALPYEQYF.

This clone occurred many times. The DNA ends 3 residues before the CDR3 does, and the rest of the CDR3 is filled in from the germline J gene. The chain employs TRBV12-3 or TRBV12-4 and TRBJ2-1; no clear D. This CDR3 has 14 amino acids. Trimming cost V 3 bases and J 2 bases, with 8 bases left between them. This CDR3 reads CASSLSSPYNEQFF. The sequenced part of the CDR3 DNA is TGTGCCAGCAGTTTGAGCTCTCCCTACAATGAG.

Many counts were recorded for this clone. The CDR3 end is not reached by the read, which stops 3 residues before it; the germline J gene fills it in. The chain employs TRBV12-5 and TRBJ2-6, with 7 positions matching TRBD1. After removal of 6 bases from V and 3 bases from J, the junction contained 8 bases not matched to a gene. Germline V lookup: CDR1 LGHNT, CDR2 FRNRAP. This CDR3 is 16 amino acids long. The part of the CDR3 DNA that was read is TGTGCTAGTGGGGGGCCCGACAGGGATGGGGCCAACGTC. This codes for CASGGPDRDGANV. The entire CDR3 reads CASGGPDRDGANVLTF.

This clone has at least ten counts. Incomplete CDR3 DNA: TGTGCCAGCTCCGGACAGGCGGGAGAGACC. This gives the protein CASSGQAGET. The complete CDR3 protein is CASSGQAGETQYF. The chain joins TRBV7-9 to TRBJ2-5, with 7 bases lining up with TRBD1. The sequenced fragment ends 3 residues before the CDR3 boundary, so the rest is inferred from the germline J gene. The CDR3 is 13 amino acids. V shed 8 bases and J 4 bases; nucleotides not matched to a gene: 7. Germline V gene data show CDR1 as SEHNR and CDR2 as FQNEAQ (reference sequence).

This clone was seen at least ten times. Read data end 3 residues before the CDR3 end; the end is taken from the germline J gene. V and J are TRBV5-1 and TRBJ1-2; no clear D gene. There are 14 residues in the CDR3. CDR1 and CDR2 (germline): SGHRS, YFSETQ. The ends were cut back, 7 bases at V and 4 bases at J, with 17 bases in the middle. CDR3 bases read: TGCGCCAGCCACCAAGGAGGGTTCCCCTATGGC. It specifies CASHQGGFPYG. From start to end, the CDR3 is CASHQGGFPYGYTF.

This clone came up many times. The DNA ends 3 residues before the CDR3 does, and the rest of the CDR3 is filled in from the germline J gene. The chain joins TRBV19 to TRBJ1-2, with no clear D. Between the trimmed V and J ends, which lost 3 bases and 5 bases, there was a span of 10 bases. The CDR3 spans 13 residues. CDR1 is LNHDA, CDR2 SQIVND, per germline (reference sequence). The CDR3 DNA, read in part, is TGTGCCAGTAGTATGGGCCCGTCGTATGGC. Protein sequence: CASSMGPSYG. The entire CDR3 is CASSMGPSYGYTF.

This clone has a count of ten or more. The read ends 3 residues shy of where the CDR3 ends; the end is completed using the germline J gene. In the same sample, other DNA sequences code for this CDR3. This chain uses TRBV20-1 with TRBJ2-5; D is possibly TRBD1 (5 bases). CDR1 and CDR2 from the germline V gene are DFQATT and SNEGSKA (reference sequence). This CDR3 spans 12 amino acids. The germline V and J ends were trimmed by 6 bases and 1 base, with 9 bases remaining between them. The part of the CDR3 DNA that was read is TGCAGTGCGATTAGGGGCCAAGAGACC. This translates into CSAIRGQET. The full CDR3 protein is CSAIRGQETQYF.

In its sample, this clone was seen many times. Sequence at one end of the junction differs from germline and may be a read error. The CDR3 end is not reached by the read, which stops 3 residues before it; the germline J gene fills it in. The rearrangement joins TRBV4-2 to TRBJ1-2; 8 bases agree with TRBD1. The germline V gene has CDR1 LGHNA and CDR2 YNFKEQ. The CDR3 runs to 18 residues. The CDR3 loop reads CASSQDWSTRGRGGGYTF. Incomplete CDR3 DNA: TGCGCCAGCAGCCAAGATTGGTCAACCAGGGGGCGAGGTGGAGGC.

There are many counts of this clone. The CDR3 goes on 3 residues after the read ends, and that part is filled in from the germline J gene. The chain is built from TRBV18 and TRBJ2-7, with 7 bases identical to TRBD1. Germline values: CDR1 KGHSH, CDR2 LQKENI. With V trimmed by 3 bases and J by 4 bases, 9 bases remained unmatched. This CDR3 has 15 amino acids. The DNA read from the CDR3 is TGTGCCAGCTCACCCCAAACAGGGGACGGTTACGAG. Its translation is CASSPQTGDGYE. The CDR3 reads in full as CASSPQTGDGYEQYF.

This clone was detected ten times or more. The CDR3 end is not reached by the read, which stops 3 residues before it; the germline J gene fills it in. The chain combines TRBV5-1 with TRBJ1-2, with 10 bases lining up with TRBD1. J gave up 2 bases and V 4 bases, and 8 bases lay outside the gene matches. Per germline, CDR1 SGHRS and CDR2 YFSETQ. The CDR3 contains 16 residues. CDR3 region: CASSDPRDRGNYGYTF. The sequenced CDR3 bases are TGCGCCAGCAGCGATCCCCGGGACAGGGGCAACTATGGC.

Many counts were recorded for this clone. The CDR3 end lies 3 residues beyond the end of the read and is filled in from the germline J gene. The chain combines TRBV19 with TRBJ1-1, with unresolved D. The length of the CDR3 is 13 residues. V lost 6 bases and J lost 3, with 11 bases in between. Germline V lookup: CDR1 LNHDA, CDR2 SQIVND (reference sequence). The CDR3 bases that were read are TGTGCCAGTAGCTTCGGGGAGGACACTGAA. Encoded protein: CASSFGEDTE. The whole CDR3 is CASSFGEDTEAFF.

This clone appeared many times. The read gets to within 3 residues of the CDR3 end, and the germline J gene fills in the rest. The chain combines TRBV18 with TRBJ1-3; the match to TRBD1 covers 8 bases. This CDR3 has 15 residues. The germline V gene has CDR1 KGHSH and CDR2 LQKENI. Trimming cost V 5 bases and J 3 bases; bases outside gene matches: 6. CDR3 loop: CASSTTGGRGNTIYF. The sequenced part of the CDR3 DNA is TGTGCCAGCTCAACTACAGGGGGTCGTGGAAACACC.

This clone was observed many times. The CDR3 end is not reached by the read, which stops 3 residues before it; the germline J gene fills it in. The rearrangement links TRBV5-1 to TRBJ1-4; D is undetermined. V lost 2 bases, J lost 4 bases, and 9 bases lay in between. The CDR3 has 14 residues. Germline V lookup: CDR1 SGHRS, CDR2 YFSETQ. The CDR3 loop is CASSFQDYNEKLFF. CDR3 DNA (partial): TGCGCCAGCAGCTTTCAGGACTATAATGAAAAA.

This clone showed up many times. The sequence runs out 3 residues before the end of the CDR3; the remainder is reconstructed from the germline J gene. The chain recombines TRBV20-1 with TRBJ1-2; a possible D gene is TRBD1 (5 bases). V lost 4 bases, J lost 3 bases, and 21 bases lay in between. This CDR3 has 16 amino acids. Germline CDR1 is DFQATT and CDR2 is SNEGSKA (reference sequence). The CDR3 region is CSAIAGSGKGDYGYTF. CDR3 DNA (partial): TGCAGTGCTATTGCCGGGTCAGGGAAGGGTGACTATGGC.

CDR3 DNA (partial): TGTGCCAGCAGCAAGGGACAGGTCTACGAG. Translating gives CASSKGQVYE. The CDR3 in full is CASSKGQVYEQYF. The chain couples TRBV11-2 to TRBJ2-7, with TRBD1 identical over 8 bases. The read is 3 residues too short to cover the CDR3 end, so that end is filled in from the germline J gene. Trimming took 5 bases from V and 3 from J; bases not matched to a gene: 3. This CDR3 spans 13 amino acids. Germline V CDR1 and CDR2: SGHAT, FQNNGV.